The TCR beta chain described here comes from a study of blood T cells in healthy people across ages. Unmatched junction bases numbered 5, after V lost 2 bases and J lost 0 bases. The CDR3 is 17 residues long. Germline CDR1 SGHRS, CDR2 YFSETQ. This clonotype was seen at least ten times. Sample-barcoded 5' priming and a J-beta primer mix drove a second PCR of about 7 to 12 cycles. In TCRdb, the 5' RACE reads were re-called with MiXCR into one record per CDR3 protein. Among about 590,000 distinct CDR3 sequences, roughly 30% were seen once, and the ten largest hold approximately 14%. The source material was blood. The clonotype originates from a woman of 80 years or more in good health. The gene calls are TRBV5-1 and TRBJ2-3; 11 bases line up with TRBD2. The CDR3 DNA reads TGCGCCAGCAGCTTAGGGACTAGCGGACTCAGCACAGATACGCAGTATTTT. Encoded protein: CASSLGTSGLSTDTQYF. The variable domain in full, with the rest retrieved from reference TRBV5-1 and TRBJ2-3, is KAGVTQTPRYLIKTRGQQVTLSCSPISGHRSVSWYQQTPGQGLQFLFEYFSETQRNKGNFPGRFSGRQFSNSRSEMNVSTLELGDSALYLCASSLGTSGLSTDTQYFGPGTRLTVL.